The entry that follows covers one T cell receptor (beta chain) sequence. This specimen belongs to a study of blood T cell repertoires in COVID-19. Looking at the study overall: Both acute and convalescent COVID-19 samples were obtained from the United States, Italy and Spain.

In the original workflow: Counts of nucleated cells, estimated from reference gene primer amplification, were obtained. The data were produced by immunoSEQ multiplex PCR, yet TCRdb's version contains in-frame clones alone and is incomplete. Clonal size and the V and J genes are those of that table, whereas D and trimming came from the DNA. The sample lists 200,000 to 250,000 clones; about 82% were seen once. This CDR3 is built from 15 residues. V was pared by 2 bases and J by 1 base, with 4 bases of the junction left unmatched. The germline V gene encodes CDR1 MNHEY and CDR2 SMNVEV (reference sequence).

The receptor was derived from a man older than 75 with acute or convalescent COVID-19. The sample comprised peripheral blood. The rearrangement links TRBV27 to TRBJ1-2, with 7 positions matching TRBD1. CDR3 in DNA: TGTGCCAGCAGTTTAAGGACAGGCTTTAACTATGGCTACACCTTC. Its protein product is CASSLRTGFNYGYTF.